These T cell receptor beta chains were read from a single sample in a study of shared clonotypes between healthy human individuals. Generated by immunoSEQ multiplex PCR, the TCRdb table keeps only in-frame clones and is missing some. Of millions of clones in the sample, roughly 94% were seen once. The specimen was naive CD4+ T cells sorted from blood. The receptor source for this set is a man younger than 35 in good health. The CDR3 runs from the conserved cysteine through the conserved F or W. A D gene is named only where the DNA matches it firmly. Clone size is given for some rows only: seen once, a few or many times, or a class if the clone is expanded.

J gene: TRBJ2-7
V gene: TRBV15
D gene: TRBD2
clone size: -
CDR3 DNA: TGTGCCACCAGCAGAGATCTGGCTAGCGGGAGCCTATTAAGCTCCTACGAGCAGTACTTC
CDR3 protein: CATSRDLASGSLLSSYEQYF

J gene: TRBJ2-4
V gene: TRBV5-1
D gene: TRBD1
clone size: -
CDR3 DNA: TGCGCCAGCAGCGAAGGGACAGGGGGCTCGGACATTCAGTACTTC
CDR3 protein: CASSEGTGGSDIQYF

J gene: TRBJ2-3
V gene: TRBV7-3
D gene: -
clone size: once
CDR3 DNA: TGTGCCAGCAGCGCCCGGACAGCAGATACGCAGTATTTT
CDR3 protein: CASSARTADTQYF

J gene: TRBJ1-5
V gene: TRBV5-1
D gene: -
clone size: once
CDR3 DNA: TGCGCCAGCAGCTTGGCAGGAAATAGCAATCAGCCCCAGCATTTT
CDR3 protein: CASSLAGNSNQPQHF

J gene: TRBJ2-5
V gene: TRBV7-2
D gene: TRBD1
clone size: once
CDR3 DNA: TGTGCCAGCAGCCAAGTTACAGGGGTGGGAGAGACCCAGTACTTC
CDR3 protein: CASSQVTGVGETQYF

J gene: TRBJ2-7
V gene: TRBV7-9
D gene: -
clone size: -
CDR3 DNA: TGTGCCAGCAGCTCTCAGGGAAGCGAGCAGTACTTC
CDR3 protein: CASSSQGSEQYF

J gene: TRBJ2-1
V gene: TRBV19
D gene: TRBD2
clone size: -
CDR3 DNA: TGTGCCAGTAGTGACCCGGGACTAGCGGGGTGGAATGAGCAGTTCTTC
CDR3 protein: CASSDPGLAGWNEQFF

J gene: TRBJ2-5
V gene: TRBV7-2
D gene: -
clone size: -
CDR3 DNA: TGTGCCAGCACCTTTTGGATCGGCCAAGAGACCCAGTACTTC
CDR3 protein: CASTFWIGQETQYF

J gene: TRBJ1-1
V gene: TRBV7-9
D gene: -
clone size: -
CDR3 DNA: TGTGCCAGCAGCTTCGCGGCATCCCAGAGGGGGGCGGCTGAAGCTTTCTTT
CDR3 protein: CASSFAASQRGAAEAFF

J gene: TRBJ2-7
V gene: TRBV19
D gene: TRBD2
clone size: -
CDR3 DNA: TGTGCCAGTAGGAACCCAGCGGGAAGTTCGAACGAGCAGTACTTC
CDR3 protein: CASRNPAGSSNEQYF

J gene: TRBJ2-5
V gene: TRBV2
D gene: -
clone size: -
CDR3 DNA: TGTGCCAGCAGTACAGTTCGGCGGGAGACCCAGTACTTC
CDR3 protein: CASSTVRRETQYF

J gene: TRBJ1-5
V gene: TRBV13
D gene: -
clone size: -
CDR3 DNA: TGTGCCAGCAGCTTAGGTGGCAGCAATCAGCCCCAGCATTTT
CDR3 protein: CASSLGGSNQPQHF

J gene: TRBJ2-7
V gene: TRBV2
D gene: -
clone size: -
CDR3 DNA: TGTGCCAGCAGTGAGGGCACTACCGCCTACGAGCAGTACTTC
CDR3 protein: CASSEGTTAYEQYF

J gene: TRBJ2-5
V gene: TRBV5-1
D gene: TRBD1
clone size: -
CDR3 DNA: TGCGCCAGCAGCTCCCGGACAGGGGAAGAGACCCAGTACTTC
CDR3 protein: CASSSRTGEETQYF

J gene: TRBJ1-2
V gene: TRBV7-8
D gene: -
clone size: -
CDR3 DNA: TGTGCCAGCAGCTTAGATGGGGCTGGCTACACCTTC
CDR3 protein: CASSLDGAGYTF

J gene: TRBJ1-4
V gene: TRBV27
D gene: -
clone size: -
CDR3 DNA: TGTGCCAGCAGTTCCGTTGGGGAAAAACTGTTTTTT
CDR3 protein: CASSSVGEKLFF

J gene: TRBJ2-1
V gene: TRBV28
D gene: TRBD1
clone size: -
CDR3 DNA: TGTGCCAGCAGTTTAGTGACAGGGGGCGGTGAGCAGTTCTTC
CDR3 protein: CASSLVTGGGEQFF

J gene: TRBJ1-2
V gene: TRBV11-2
D gene: -
clone size: few
CDR3 DNA: TGTGCCAGCAGCTTAGATTTCCAGGGCGGCTATGGCTACACCTTC
CDR3 protein: CASSLDFQGGYGYTF

J gene: TRBJ2-5
V gene: TRBV5-8
D gene: -
clone size: -
CDR3 DNA: TGTGCCAGCAGCTTATCGGAGACCCAGTACTTC
CDR3 protein: CASSLSETQYF

J gene: TRBJ2-5
V gene: TRBV18
D gene: -
clone size: -
CDR3 DNA: TGTGCCAGCTCAGCATACGGACAGCTGGAGACCCAGTACTTC
CDR3 protein: CASSAYGQLETQYF

J gene: TRBJ2-2
V gene: TRBV10-3
D gene: TRBD1
clone size: -
CDR3 DNA: TGTGCCATCAGTGAGATGGGACAGGGGGACACCGGGGAGCTGTTTTTT
CDR3 protein: CAISEMGQGDTGELFF

J gene: TRBJ2-5
V gene: TRBV4-1
D gene: -
clone size: -
CDR3 DNA: TGCGCCAGCAGCCAAGATCTGGGGTCGGGCAGAAGGGGGCAAGAGACCCAGTACTTC
CDR3 protein: CASSQDLGSGRRGQETQYF

J gene: TRBJ2-2
V gene: TRBV6-5
D gene: TRBD2
clone size: once
CDR3 DNA: TGTGCCAGCGGGCGGACTAGCGGTTACACCGGGGAGCTGTTTTTT
CDR3 protein: CASGRTSGYTGELFF

J gene: TRBJ2-3
V gene: TRBV4-1
D gene: TRBD1
clone size: -
CDR3 DNA: TGCGCCAGCAGCCGCGGGACAGGCCCAACTTCAGATACGCAGTATTTT
CDR3 protein: CASSRGTGPTSDTQYF

J gene: TRBJ1-2
V gene: TRBV27
D gene: TRBD1
clone size: -
CDR3 DNA: TGTGCCAGCAGAGGGACAGCCGCCTATGGCTACACCTTC
CDR3 protein: CASRGTAAYGYTF

J gene: TRBJ1-5
V gene: TRBV5-1
D gene: -
clone size: -
CDR3 DNA: TGCGCCAGCAGCTTGGAACCGGGGGGCAATCAGCCCCAGCATTTT
CDR3 protein: CASSLEPGGNQPQHF

J gene: TRBJ2-3
V gene: TRBV6-6
D gene: -
clone size: -
CDR3 DNA: TGTGCCAGCAGCCCAGGTCAGACCACAGATACGCAGTATTTT
CDR3 protein: CASSPGQTTDTQYF

J gene: TRBJ2-3
V gene: TRBV11-2
D gene: TRBD2
clone size: -
CDR3 DNA: TGTGCCAGCAGGACTAGCGGGGGGCTGAATACGCAGTATTTT
CDR3 protein: CASRTSGGLNTQYF

J gene: TRBJ1-1
V gene: TRBV10-3
D gene: -
clone size: -
CDR3 DNA: TGTGCCATCAGCCCAGGGGTGAGCACTGAAGCTTTCTTT
CDR3 protein: CAISPGVSTEAFF

J gene: TRBJ1-3
V gene: TRBV9
D gene: -
clone size: -
CDR3 DNA: TGTGCCAGCAGCGTAGACCGGGACACCATATATTTT
CDR3 protein: CASSVDRDTIYF

J gene: TRBJ2-3
V gene: TRBV2
D gene: -
clone size: -
CDR3 DNA: TGTGCCAGCAGTTTCCCCCGATTCAGCGTGGGGAAGGCAGATACGCAGTATTTT
CDR3 protein: CASSFPRFSVGKADTQYF

J gene: TRBJ2-5
V gene: TRBV7-2
D gene: TRBD2
clone size: -
CDR3 DNA: TGTGCCAGCAGCTTGGGGACTAGCCAGACCCAGTACTTC
CDR3 protein: CASSLGTSQTQYF

J gene: TRBJ2-1
V gene: TRBV7-8
D gene: -
clone size: -
CDR3 DNA: TGTGCCAGCAGCTTTCGTCTCTACTACAATGAGCAGTTCTTC
CDR3 protein: CASSFRLYYNEQFF

J gene: TRBJ2-1
V gene: TRBV30
D gene: -
clone size: -
CDR3 DNA: TGTGCCTGGAGATTGGGTTGGTCGGAGCAGTTCTTC
CDR3 protein: CAWRLGWSEQFF

J gene: TRBJ2-7
V gene: TRBV6-5
D gene: -
clone size: -
CDR3 DNA: TGTGCCAGCAGTCAGGACCTGTTTGGAGAGCAGTACTTC
CDR3 protein: CASSQDLFGEQYF

J gene: TRBJ1-6
V gene: TRBV25-1
D gene: TRBD1
clone size: -
CDR3 DNA: TGTGCCAGCAATGGGGACAGCAATTCACCCCTCCACTTT
CDR3 protein: CASNGDSNSPLHF

J gene: TRBJ2-3
V gene: TRBV18
D gene: -
clone size: -
CDR3 DNA: TGTGCCAGCTCACCACAACAGGGAGTAGTAGATACGCAGTATTTT
CDR3 protein: CASSPQQGVVDTQYF

J gene: TRBJ2-3
V gene: TRBV7-8
D gene: -
clone size: once
CDR3 DNA: TGTGCCAGCAGCTTAGTGGGCGGGGCTAGCACAGATACGCAGTATTTT
CDR3 protein: CASSLVGGASTDTQYF

J gene: TRBJ2-1
V gene: TRBV30
D gene: -
clone size: -
CDR3 DNA: TGTGCCTGGAGTGGAAGCTCCTACAATGAGCAGTTCTTC
CDR3 protein: CAWSGSSYNEQFF

J gene: TRBJ2-3
V gene: TRBV2
D gene: TRBD2
clone size: -
CDR3 DNA: TGTGCCATAGGGAGGGTGCCAGATACGCAGTATTTT
CDR3 protein: CAIGRVPDTQYF

J gene: TRBJ2-1
V gene: TRBV6-5
D gene: -
clone size: -
CDR3 DNA: TGTGCCAGCAGTTACCGTCCGACGACAGGCTACAATGAGCAGTTCTTC
CDR3 protein: CASSYRPTTGYNEQFF

J gene: TRBJ2-1
V gene: TRBV19
D gene: TRBD2
clone size: -
CDR3 DNA: TGTGCCAGTACCGGGGGTACCGGGACTAGCGGCAATGAGCAGTTCTTC
CDR3 protein: CASTGGTGTSGNEQFF

J gene: TRBJ1-4
V gene: TRBV2
D gene: -
clone size: -
CDR3 DNA: TGTGCCAGCAGCTCGGGTTTTGAGGAAAAACTGTTTTTT
CDR3 protein: CASSSGFEEKLFF

J gene: TRBJ2-1
V gene: TRBV4-3
D gene: -
clone size: -
CDR3 DNA: TGCGCCAGCAGCCAAGATCGTTGGTATGAGCAGTTCTTC
CDR3 protein: CASSQDRWYEQFF

J gene: TRBJ1-4
V gene: TRBV10-3
D gene: -
clone size: once
CDR3 DNA: TGTGCCAGCTCGCAACGGCTCGAAAAACTGTTTTTT
CDR3 protein: CASSQRLEKLFF

J gene: TRBJ2-5
V gene: TRBV29-1
D gene: TRBD2
clone size: once
CDR3 DNA: TGCAGCGTGTCTAGCGGGAAAGAGACCCAGTACTTC
CDR3 protein: CSVSSGKETQYF